The sequence of this T cell receptor beta chain was determined in a study of beta chain features in type 1 diabetes. It was via CD45RO/CCR7/CD25/CD127/CD95/CD27 that CD4+ naive, central memory, regulatory and stem cell-like memory cells were sorted. Every sorted population was more than 95% pure. This clone has more than one count but fewer than ten. Its antigen is still unknown. The same CDR3 is also encoded by other DNA sequences in this sample. Study results and limitations: TCRB CDR3s were moderately but significantly shorter in Type 1 diabetes patients in all four CD4+ subsets.

cDNA synthesis used the whole RNA isolate, giving expressed TCRB sequences. The study sequenced naive, central memory and regulatory T cell samples to an average of roughly 4 million reads. Data came from immunoSEQ multiplex PCR; TCRdb stores just in-frame clones and leaves some out. The data contain hundreds of thousands of clones, 11% to 15% of them singletons. The sequenced sample consisted of naive CD4+ T cells from blood. This receptor was identified in a young man with type 1 diabetes.

The CDR3 region is CASSLDGSSYNEQFF. CDR3 nucleotides: TGCGCCAGCAGCTTGGACGGAAGCTCCTACAATGAGCAGTTCTTC. The chain uses TRBV5-1 and TRBJ2-1; D gene ambiguous. This CDR3 has 15 amino acids. Germline-derived CDR1 and CDR2 are SGHRS and YFSETQ. V was pared by 0 bases and J by 0 bases, with 7 bases between.